A single T cell receptor (beta chain) is shown here with its context. This clonotype was seen a few times. It lacks a known antigen. Per-base qualities were not stored, and no clone one base away is much larger. Only healthy Caucasian donors were included. The twin cohort consisted of three pairs of female monozygotic twins, all aged roughly 18 to 30 years. Using Miltenyi CD45RO+ enrichment and human naive T-cell isolation kits, memory (CD45RO+) and naive T cells were isolated from PBMC. The data were obtained in a study of identical twins (TCRdb year 2016). Regarding the complete study: The study deep-sequenced TCR alpha and beta repertoires from monozygotic twins, unrelated adults of various ages and cord blood to test whether fetal clonotypes persist. Replicate twin experiments were performed at different times using different library preparation protocols to rule out contamination. On the study overall, not on this receptor specifically: Because the same donors could not be followed over many years, the conclusions depended on cross-sectional statistical analysis. Invariant T cells such as MAIT and iNKT could partly confound zero-insertion analyses, though diverse VJ usage argued against this for most clonotypes. Recombination models systematically underestimated out-of-frame TCR alpha sharing in monozygotic twins but agreed with sharing between unrelated individuals. Compared with coincidental sharing between unrelated individuals, an excess of low generation-probability sequences was observed among out-of-frame TCR alpha sequences shared between twins. In beta out-of-frame sequences, excess twin sharing was weaker, because having fewer shared sequences lowered the signal-to-noise ratio. Fewer insertions were carried by abundant cord blood beta clonotypes; a weaker similar trend was observed in young adult naive repertoires, while no such trend was observed in memory repertoires.

The library was produced with 5' RACE. Instrument on record: Illumina HiSeq 2000. Template switching added a universal primer binding site, and the final cDNA carried a unique molecular identifier that allowed TCR cDNA molecules to be counted accurately. First-strand cDNA for TCR alpha and beta chains was synthesized from specific primers in the conserved constant-segment region. To control for contamination, each cDNA library was double barcoded with a SMART-Mk sample barcode plus Illumina barcodes. TruSeq adapter sequences, together with Illumina sample barcodes, were added in two successive PCR steps. Sequencing of the TCR alpha and beta cDNA libraries was done on the Illumina HiSeq platform using custom primers. Regarding the original processing steps: MiGEC processed the raw reads to extract unique molecular identifiers, while MiXCR was used to determine the CDR3 positions. For each individual, recombination models were inferred using an EM algorithm with the repgenHMM and IGoR tools. Shared clonotypes were analyzed with the tcR package in R, and sharing was normalized by the product of cloneset sizes. Out-of-frame nonproductive sequences were analyzed to study raw recombination free of thymic and clonal selection effects. TCRdb trimmed public reads at Q25 via fastp, called clones via MiXCR and kept in-frame beta chains. Rows matching on CDR3 protein sequence are summarized as one entry with the most common DNA and genes. TCRdb assigned the V and J calls; the authors' analysis was not used. The sample table shows approximately 220,000 distinct CDR3 sequences, and more than 6.5% are seen once. Just under 2% of the sample belongs to the ten largest clones.

Measured from the cysteine to the phenylalanine, the CDR3 is 14 residues long. The read is trimmed to its CDR3 DNA, 42 bases read in frame from base 1. V was cut back by 8 bases and J by 0 bases, leaving a gap of 14 bases between them. CDR1 and CDR2 are read off the germline V gene as MDHEN and SYDVKM. This sample also belongs to another study, concerning yellow fever vaccine responses in identical twins. In that second paper, the authors write: The authors reported that the T cell response to vaccination in identical twins appeared partly convergent and partly personalized. In identical twins, the study followed T cell clones that responded to the vaccine with precision.

The sample was memory (CD45RO+) T cells sorted from blood. This specimen's cell subset or site label, per the study, means: CD45RO+ enriched T cells. The V and J genes are TRBV28 and TRBJ2-7, with the D segment identity uncertain. The receptor's source is a woman in her late teens or twenties in good health. The sequence in DNA is TGTGCCAGCCGGTGGCAGGCGACCTCCTACGAGCAGTACTTC. Its translation is CASRWQATSYEQYF.